The rows below give T cell receptor beta chains drawn from one sample of a study of CD8 T cells in Susac syndrome. TCRdb used MiXCR to reprocess the immunoSEQ multiplex PCR reads, holding one entry per CDR3 protein. The sample records under 200,000 distinct CDR3 sequences, approximately 95% being singletons. The material sequenced was CD4+ T cells from PBMCs. These receptors all come from a human donor in good health. Both conserved end residues are part of each CDR3. A D gene is named only where the DNA matches it firmly. Size is stated for part of the rows, as once, few or many counts, or as a class when the clone is expanded.

TRBV7-9	-	TRBJ2-3	-	TGTGCCAGCAGACCCAGGACGGGATTCACAGATACGCAGTATTTT	CASRPRTGFTDTQYF
TRBV30	-	TRBJ1-2	-	TGTGCCTGGAGTGTCCTCTACGGCTACACCTTC	CAWSVLYGYTF
TRBV5-1	-	TRBJ2-7	-	TGCGCCAGCAGCGCCCTTGAAGACTACGAGCAGTACTTC	CASSALEDYEQYF
TRBV6-5	-	TRBJ1-2	-	TGTGCCAGCAGTGGGCCGGGGGCCCTGAACTATGGCTACACCTTC	CASSGPGALNYGYTF
TRBV14	-	TRBJ2-3	TRBD2	TGTGCCAGCAGCCGCGGTCCGGGACTAGCAACAGATACGCAGTATTTT	CASSRGPGLATDTQYF
TRBV3-1	-	TRBJ2-1	TRBD2	TGTGCCAGCAGTCGGGGGGTCACCAATGAGCAGTTCTTC	CASSRGVTNEQFF
TRBV5-1	-	TRBJ2-1	-	TGCGCCAGCAGCTTGATAGGGTACAATGAGCAGTTCTTC	CASSLIGYNEQFF
TRBV25-1	-	TRBJ1-1	-	TGTGCCAGCAGAGCGCCGGGATATAGTTCTGAAGCTTTCTTT	CASRAPGYSSEAFF
TRBV12-3/TRBV12-4	-	TRBJ1-2	-	TGTGCCAGCAGTTTAGCACAATCCTATGGCTACACCTTC	CASSLAQSYGYTF
TRBV12-3/TRBV12-4	-	TRBJ1-1	-	TGTGCCAGCAGTTTTTCAGGGAAGAGTTGGACTGAAGCTTTCTTT	CASSFSGKSWTEAFF
TRBV5-6	-	TRBJ1-5	TRBD1	TGTGCCAGCAGTTCTTCCGGACAGGTATATCAGCCCCAGCATTTT	CASSSSGQVYQPQHF
TRBV5-5	-	TRBJ2-3	-	TGTGCCAGCAGCCTAGGGACCCGACTCCGCACAGATACGCAGTATTTT	CASSLGTRLRTDTQYF
TRBV20-1	-	TRBJ1-1	-	TGCAGTGCAGGGAGGTCGAACACTGAAGCTTTCTTT	CSAGRSNTEAFF
TRBV5-1	-	TRBJ2-3	TRBD2	TGCGCCAGCCAGCCTACGGGTCGGGGGGCAGATACGCAGTATTTT	CASQPTGRGADTQYF
TRBV5-1	-	TRBJ2-7	TRBD1	TGCGCCAGCAGCTTGGAGACAGGGTCCTACGAGCAGTACTTC	CASSLETGSYEQYF
TRBV19	once	TRBJ2-2	-	TGTGCCACCGGCGACTGGGTTGGTAGGACCGGGGAGCTGTTTTTT	CATGDWVGRTGELFF
TRBV4-3	once	TRBJ1-2	-	TGCGCCAGCAGCCAAACCGGGACCGCCTTCATCTACACCTTC	CASSQTGTAFIYTF
TRBV15	-	TRBJ1-5	-	TGTGCCACCAGCAATAAACAGGGCCGGAATCAGCCCCAGCATTTT	CATSNKQGRNQPQHF
TRBV28	-	TRBJ1-2	TRBD1	TGTGCCAGCAGGAGACAGGGTTCGGTCGACGGCTACACCTTC	CASRRQGSVDGYTF
TRBV9	-	TRBJ2-1	TRBD2	TGTGCCAGCACCCCGGGACTAGCGGGGATCAGCCGGCAGTTCTTC	CASTPGLAGISRQFF
TRBV7-2	-	TRBJ2-7	TRBD1	TGTGCCAGCAGCTTGTTAGGACAGGTCTTAACCCCGGGGTACTTC	CASSLLGQVLTPGYF
TRBV5-1	-	TRBJ2-3	-	TGCGCCAGCAGCTTGGAGGATCGGCAGACCACAGATACGCAGTATTTT	CASSLEDRQTTDTQYF
TRBV4-1	once	TRBJ2-5	TRBD2	TGCGCCAGCAGCCAAGAAATGGCTAGCGGGGGTTCGGAGACCCAGTACTTC	CASSQEMASGGSETQYF
TRBV11-1	-	TRBJ1-2	-	TGTGCCAGCAGCCCGACAGGAGATCCTAACTATGGCTACACCTTC	CASSPTGDPNYGYTF
TRBV14	-	TRBJ2-1	-	TGTGCCAGCAGCCAATGGGGCGATAGCTCCTACAATGAGCAGTTCTTC	CASSQWGDSSYNEQFF
TRBV7-9	-	TRBJ2-3	TRBD1	TGTGCCAGCAGGGCCCCGGGACAGCGCACAGATACGCAGTATTTT	CASRAPGQRTDTQYF
TRBV7-3	-	TRBJ1-6	-	TGTGCCAGCAGCTTATGGTGGAATTCACCCCTCCACTTT	CASSLWWNSPLHF
TRBV15	-	TRBJ1-1	-	TGTGCCACCAGCGCTCGGTCCAGGGGCACTGAAGCTTTCTTT	CATSARSRGTEAFF
TRBV4-2	-	TRBJ2-7	TRBD2	TGTGCCAGCAGCCAAGAGCTCCTAAAGGGAGGGTCCTCCTACGAGCAGTACTTC	CASSQELLKGGSSYEQYF
TRBV12-3/TRBV12-4	-	TRBJ1-2	-	TGTGCCAGCAGGGACCTAACTAACTATGGCTACACCTTC	CASRDLTNYGYTF
TRBV7-9	-	TRBJ2-1	-	TGTGCCAGCAGCTTAGAGGGTTGGAACACGCAGTTCTTC	CASSLEGWNTQFF
TRBV29-1	-	TRBJ1-1	-	TGCAGCGTTGACCAGGACACTGAAGCTTTCTTT	CSVDQDTEAFF